The clone carrying this TCR beta chain has at least ten counts. The data were obtained in a study of regulatory T cells in long-lasting Graves disease. Time point: newly diagnosed GD, antithyroid drugs for less than 3 months. Researchers made the TCR library from RNA that was extracted from PBMCs. Arm-PCR of CDR3 regions and iRepertoire HTBI primers were the basis on which TCR beta libraries were built. TCRdb re-derived calls from the multiplex PCR reads in MiXCR, one entry per CDR3 protein. The data hold under 400,000 distinct CDR3 sequences, with 16% observed a single time. This CDR3 is built from 17 residues. Trimming left V 0 bases short and J 9 bases short, with 20 bases between. The germline CDR1 and CDR2 sequences are KGHDR and SFDVKD. The same sample was also studied in work on T cells in Graves' hyperthyroidism and ophthalmopathy.

The source was peripheral blood mononuclear cells (PBMCs), collected at new diagnosis, from a patient treated with antithyroid drugs. The rearrangement joins TRBV24-1 to TRBJ2-1, with TRBD1 as a possible D gene (6 bases). This receptor was taken from a man aged 40-55 years with Graves disease. The CDR3 here is CATSDLRGTGSMGEQFF. CDR3 sequence (DNA): TGTGCCACCAGTGATTTGCGAGGAACAGGGAGTATGGGTGAGCAGTTCTTC.